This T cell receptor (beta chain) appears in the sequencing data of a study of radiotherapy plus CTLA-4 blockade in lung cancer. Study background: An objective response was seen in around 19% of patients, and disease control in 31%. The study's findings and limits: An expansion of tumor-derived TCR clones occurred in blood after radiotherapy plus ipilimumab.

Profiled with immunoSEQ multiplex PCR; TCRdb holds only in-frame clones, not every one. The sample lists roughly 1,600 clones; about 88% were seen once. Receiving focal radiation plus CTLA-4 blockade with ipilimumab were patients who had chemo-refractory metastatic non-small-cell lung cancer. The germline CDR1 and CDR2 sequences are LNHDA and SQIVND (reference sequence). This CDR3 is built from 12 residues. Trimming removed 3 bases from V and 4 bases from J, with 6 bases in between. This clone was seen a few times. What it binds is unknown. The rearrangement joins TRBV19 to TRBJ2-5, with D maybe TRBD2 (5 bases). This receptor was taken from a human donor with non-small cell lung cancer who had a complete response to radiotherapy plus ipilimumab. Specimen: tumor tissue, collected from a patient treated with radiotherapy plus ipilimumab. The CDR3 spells CASSIGVETQYF. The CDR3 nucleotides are TGTGCCAGTAGTATCGGGGTAGAGACCCAGTACTTC.